Listed here is a single TCR beta chain. This specimen belongs to a study of CDR3 diversity in severe acne. Trimming cost V 5 bases and J 5 bases; bases outside gene matches: 5. The length of the CDR3 is 14 residues. Germline loops: CDR1 DFQATT, CDR2 SNEGSKA (reference sequence). TCRdb re-called the PCR reads through MiXCR, storing one row per CDR3 protein. The table has 89,000 or so distinct CDR3 sequences, 45% to 55% seen once. The receptor was derived from a male donor in good health, serving as a control. The V gene is TRBV20-1, the J gene TRBJ2-1, with 11 bases that match TRBD2. The sequencing sample was made of blood. Here the CDR3 DNA reads TGCAGTGCTCGCAAGACTAGCGGGGACAATGAGCAGTTCTTC. It codes for CSARKTSGDNEQFF.